The entry below describes one TCR beta chain. Its antigen remains unidentified. Base-call qualities are not available, and no considerably larger clone is one nucleotide away. Library preparation was by the immunoSEQ multiplex PCR assay. The multiplex PCR relied on a mix of 60 forward primers for TCR Vbeta segments and 13 reverse primers for TCR Jbeta segments. A multiplex PCR assay on genomic DNA amplified the CDR3 region of rearranged TCR beta genes. Amplified TCR beta libraries were sequenced as 87-base-pair reads on the Illumina HiSeq System. Under the source paper's analysis protocol: In a later analysis, some 80 million unique TCR beta chains were counted across the 690 or so repertoires, and about 10 million of these chains were shared by at least two donors. Raw reads were error-corrected and collapsed into unique sequences by a nearest-neighbor algorithm in which closely related sequences were merged to remove PCR and sequencing errors. To assign V, D and J gene segments, CDR3 sequences were aligned to IMGT reference sequences. For a sequence to be retained, at least a six-nucleotide match to both a V gene segment and a J gene segment was required. Rearrangements were classified as productive when the CDR3 lacked stop codons and remained in frame with V and J, and all other rearrangements were classified as non-productive. CDR3 was defined according to IMGT convention as the region running from the second conserved V-encoded cysteine to the conserved J-encoded phenylalanine. The earlier analysis of about 560 of the donors excluded any sequence lacking an unambiguous match to a single V gene segment. An earlier analysis of a few hundred of the donors called V segments functional above 56.7% productive rearrangements and segregating when the between-donor standard deviation exceeded 5%. A statistical classification framework was built to diagnose cytomegalovirus status from the catalog of TCR beta chain sequences. V and J gene assignment, in a later analysis, came from comparing TCR nucleotide sequences with IMGT/GENE-DB human TR gene sequences. In a later analysis, CDR3 sequences and most-parsimonious VDJ recombination scenarios were assigned using the TCRdist pipeline. A later analysis defined each TCR beta chain by its CDR3 amino acid sequence plus V-gene family, and excluded reads lacking a unique V-gene family. As a way to deal with suspected cross-contamination and a sequencing artifact, a later analysis dropped nearly 600 nucleotide sequences that were highly shared and had low generation probability. For each public chain, a later analysis derived a clonal expansion index from normalized ranks of inferred template counts within each repertoire. In a later analysis, generation probabilities were computed using a VDJ recombination model fitted to out-of-frame rearrangements, and the results were checked against IGoR. Hypergeometric tests were used in a later analysis to score TCR-TCR, TCR-HLA and TCR-CMV co-occurrence, with a repertoire-size bias correction applied to the TCR pairs. False discovery rates were estimated in a later analysis by permuting HLA or CMV assignments 20 times. In a later analysis, co-occurring TCRs were grouped using DBSCAN, with TCRdist sequence similarity added in when clustering inside HLA-allele-positive subsets. Co-occurrence clustering excluded repertoires with fewer than 30,000 or more than 120,000 public chains, plus five with anomalous nucleotide sharing. As stored in TCRdb, this immuneACCESS dataset retains in-frame rearrangements with V and J assigned. A fraction of the clones does not appear; measured against another copy, unresolved V genes explain less than half of the discrepancy, and the remainder lacks a known reason. V, J and clone size were drawn from that table, and D and trimming were deduced from the DNA. The sample has about 160,000 clones on record, roughly 76% of them singletons. The ten largest clones capture roughly 13% of the sample.

For this chain, trimming is 3 bases at the V end and 4 bases at the J end, and the number of junction bases without a gene match is 4. From its cysteine to its phenylalanine, the CDR3 spans 16 amino acids. The kept DNA is CDR3 alone, 48 bases in frame from the first base. CDR1 SGHDT and CDR2 YYEEEE were looked up in the germline V gene. The data originate from a study of cytomegalovirus exposure and HLA in healthy donors (TCRdb year 2017). A note on the overall study: An earlier analysis of several hundred of the donors reported about 290 Gb of sequence data and some 120 million unique TCR beta sequences from some 180 million T cells. Roughly 310 gigabases of sequencing data and some 85 million unique TCR sequences were included in an early release covering around 650 HLA-typed donors. Of the 398 genotyped donors, 75% to 85% were placed in the genetic ancestry cluster associated with self-reported Caucasian donors. The aim of the study was to test whether cataloging public T cell receptors could identify signatures of past pathogen exposure. The T cell repertoires of around 730 subjects were profiled by immunosequencing and related to cytomegalovirus serostatus. Besides the first cohort of 500 to 700 subjects, a separate validation cohort made up of 90 to 150 different subjects was used. To predict cytomegalovirus infection status, the study brought together high-throughput TCR immunosequencing, statistical association of individual TCRs with disease status, and machine learning. A later analysis re-analyzed previously published TCR beta repertoires from several hundred donors and added high-resolution HLA genotyping to study TCR occurrence patterns. The later analysis used no new phenotypic data to find candidate immune exposures, relying instead on TCR beta sequences and their occurrence across donors. An earlier analysis of around 540 of the donors applied high-throughput TCR beta sequencing to assess whether each TCR beta V gene segment acted as functional or pseudogenic. Donor age, sex, ethnicity and CMV serostatus were compiled together with the repertoire data. A later genetic analysis used genome-wide SNP genotypes for about 55% of the 666 donors, treating that subset as a discovery cohort. All discovery cohort repertoires had been generated using a single sequencing platform. Both class I and class II loci were covered by HLA typing, at four-digit resolution. The number of typed donors differed by locus: about 620-640 for A, B, C, DRB1 and DQB1; 500 to 550 for DQA1; approximately 610 for DPA1; and about 450 for DPB1. Roughly five DR-DQ haplotypes were handled as single units for association and clustering because linkage in the cohort was strong. Among roughly 400 genotyped donors of the cohort, an average of about 240,000 unique TCR beta nucleotide sequences was sequenced per donor, of which 15% to 20% were non-productive.

Overall results and qualifications from the work: When HLA alleles, especially DR and DQ, strongly co-occurred, attributing TCR associations to individual alleles was difficult. A further reported finding was that TCR beta sequences accurately predicted the HLA-A and HLA-B alleles for most subjects in the first cohort. In a later analysis, most CMV-associated TCR beta chains were found to appear HLA-restricted, with HLA associations seemingly driven largely by CMV exposure. An earlier analysis of approximately 600 of the donors showed that most TCR beta V segments appeared in productive rearrangements either about 90% or about 30% of the time, which broadly matched IMGT annotations. The study gave a list of around 170 TCR beta chains associated with cytomegalovirus. Correlated functional status among segregating V segments might be attributable to linkage disequilibrium, but an unknown experimental factor could not be ruled out. Immune exposure information for the cohort was limited to CMV serostatus. A later analysis found that HLA-associated TCR beta chains were more clonally expanded and had lower generation probabilities than equally common non-associated chains. Some IMGT-functional V segments, including TRBV6-2 and TRBV6-3, could not be told apart with the 87-base-pair reads, so those segments were excluded. Most TCR sequences were observed very rarely across donors, whereas some public TCRs were present in many individuals. Compared with the roughly 720-donor mean, donors in an Asian-associated ancestry cluster had fewer N-insertions in productive TCRs, according to a later genetic analysis. Three of the identified cytomegalovirus-associated TCR beta chains were confirmed in vitro to be specific for cytomegalovirus antigens. In a later analysis, 15,000 to 20,000 TCR beta sequences were associated with specific HLA alleles at a false discovery rate of 0.05. HLA typing was unavailable for some donors at each locus, so association tests used only the typed subset. The presence/absence analyses assumed that sequencing depth was roughly uniform across donors, and that assumption may not be true. A later analysis reported that several top co-occurrence clusters appeared linked to parvovirus B19, influenza, CMV and Epstein-Barr virus. The authors suggested that the approach could potentially be extended to other disease states and immunological phenotypes. In a later genetic analysis, a missense DCLRE1C variant was associated with V-gene and J-gene trimming of TCR beta chains, and the association was replicated in an independent cohort. The classifier was reported to diagnose cytomegalovirus status with high specificity and sensitivity in both the original cohort and the validation cohort. Only TCR beta chains were sequenced in this cohort, and the absence of alpha or paired-chain data limited detectable features. Because counts were too low, around 18 rarely observed V segments, including chromosome 9 orphons, were left out of the earlier analysis of a few hundred of the donors. A cluster of highly shared sequence variants was judged likely to represent a technical artifact of the sequencing pipeline. A later analysis found that TCR association rates varied across HLA loci, with DRB1 alleles showing the most associated TCRs and HLA-C alleles the fewest.

The cohort was made up of around 720 healthy bone marrow donors. Cohort members were all nominally healthy when sampled, although unrecorded immune exposures were likely present. The donor was CMV seronegative and was included in the group of 352 seronegative cohort members. Every donor gave a peripheral blood sample, and the peripheral blood mononuclear cells from that sample were used for TCR beta sequencing. Genomic DNA was extracted from the blood cell samples with the Qiagen DNeasy Blood Extraction Kit. The chain employs TRBV5-6 and TRBJ2-2, and 12 junction bases match TRBD2. The source material was PBMCs. This clonotype was obtained from a woman aged 45-65 years in good health and CMV-seronegative. The DNA reads as follows: TGTGCCAGCAGCTCGGGACTAGCGGGTGTCACCGGGGAGCTGTTTTTT. It encodes CASSSGLAGVTGELFF.